The clone carrying this TCR beta chain was found once. The source of the sample is a study of CD4 and CD8 cells across lung adenocarcinoma regions. TCRdb called the PCR reads again in MiXCR, with one record for every CDR3 protein. The sample shows tens of thousands of distinct CDR3 sequences, around half of them seen only once. The patients had localized lung adenocarcinoma, a non-small cell subtype. Sequencing was done on a sample of CD8+ T cells from the center of a lung tumor. This receptor was identified in a male donor with lung adenocarcinoma. The CD4 and CD8 labels of this study may be unreliable.

The CDR3 region has the DNA TGTGCCAGCAGCTTAGGAGGGCGGGAGCCCCAGCATTTT. It translates to CASSLGGREPQHF. The V gene is TRBV7-2, the J gene TRBJ1-5; D is ambiguous. Germline values: CDR1 SGHTA, CDR2 FQGNSA. Trimming shortened V by 1 base and J by 8 bases, and 9 bases separated the two germline ends. CDR3 length equals 13 residues.